This T cell receptor beta chain was documented in a study of T cell responses to AZD1222 COVID-19 vaccine. Study observations and caveats: Most donors were white British and more were female, and clonal diversity was possibly underestimated. Reportedly, close to half of spike-specific TCRs are directed against unmutated variant regions.

This CDR3 is built from 15 residues. Trimming pared 6 bases from V and 0 bases from J, leaving 12 bases between. The germline V gene has CDR1 KGHSH and CDR2 LQKENI. Repertoires were generated with immunoSEQ multiplex PCR, while TCRdb's copy carries only in-frame clones and drops some. The repertoire holds about 170,000 clones, with just under 95% as singletons. Turning to this clone: What it binds is not known.

This material consisted of peripheral blood, taken on day 0 of AZD1222 vaccination. This chain connects TRBV18 to TRBJ1-5; tentatively, D is TRBD1 (5 bases). The receptor comes from an adult in good health. The chain's CDR3 is CASSPDSGSNQPQHF. DNA for the CDR3: TGTGCCAGCTCCCCCGACAGCGGTAGCAATCAGCCCCAGCATTTT.